These 29 T cell receptor beta chains came from one sample sequenced in a study of blood T cell repertoires in COVID-19. The assay was immunoSEQ multiplex PCR, and TCRdb's table has in-frame clones only and misses some. The sample shows hundreds of thousands of clones, 75% to 90% of them seen only once. Sequencing used peripheral blood. These receptor sequences come from a woman in her 70s with COVID-19, enrolled during active disease.

V is TRBV2 and J is TRBJ2-7; 8 nucleotides match TRBD1. The J segment lost 7 bases and the V segment lost 3 bases, leaving 11 bases of the junction unmatched. This CDR3 has 15 residues. Germline V gene sequence: CDR1 SNHLY, CDR2 FYNNEI. The CDR3 sequence: CASSEGFLTGEEQYF. Here the CDR3 DNA reads TGTGCCAGCAGTGAGGGGTTCTTGACAGGGGAGGAGCAGTACTTC.

The CDR3 DNA is TGTGCCAGCAGCCATGGGACAGGGCCGGGTGAAAAACTGTTTTTT. It codes for CASSHGTGPGEKLFF. This sequence joins TRBV14 and TRBJ1-4, with 9 nucleotides matching TRBD1. Germline V CDR1 and CDR2: SGHDN, FVKESK. The CDR3 spans 15 residues. Trimming took 3 bases from V and 7 from J; bases not matched to a gene: 6.

V and J are TRBV24-1 and TRBJ2-1, with TRBD1 matching over 7 bases. Trimming removed 9 bases from V and 8 bases from J; junction bases left unmatched: 9. The CDR3 runs to 13 residues. CDR1 is KGHDR, CDR2 SFDVKD, per germline. The CDR3 DNA follows: TGTGCCACCCGAGGGGGCAGAAAGGATGAGCAGTTCTTC. This sequence encodes CATRGGRKDEQFF.

This chain links TRBV5-1 with TRBJ2-3, with D perhaps TRBD2 (5 bases). Looked up from germline, CDR1 is SGHRS and CDR2 is YFSETQ. This CDR3 is 12 amino acids long. The V end was cut by 3 bases, the J end by 10 bases, with 12 bases between. The CDR3 nucleotides are TGCGCCAGCAGCTCGGCGGACGGGGCGCAGTATTTT. Translated, it gives CASSSADGAQYF.

This rearrangement joins TRBV15 to TRBJ1-4; the D is unclear. Trimming cost V 3 bases and J 0 bases, with 5 bases left between them. CDR3 length equals 14 residues. Germline V gene sequence: CDR1 LNHNV, CDR2 YYDKDF (reference sequence). CDR3 nucleotide sequence: TGTGCCACCAGCAGCCCAGCAACTAATGAAAAACTGTTTTTT. Protein product: CATSSPATNEKLFF.

The genes are TRBV7-8 and TRBJ1-1, with D possibly matching TRBD1 (6 bases). Trimming stripped 7 bases from V and 1 base from J, with 13 bases between. This CDR3 is built from 14 residues. The germline V gene has CDR1 SGHVS and CDR2 FQNEAQ. This CDR3 reads CASTLTGRNTEAFF. The DNA for the CDR3 is TGTGCCAGCACCCTGACAGGACGGAACACTGAAGCTTTCTTT.

The rearrangement joins TRBV15 to TRBJ1-5; D call uncertain. The CDR3 covers 12 residues. V was trimmed by 6 bases and J by 12 bases, leaving 15 bases between them. Germline-derived CDR1 and CDR2 are LNHNV and YYDKDF (reference sequence). DNA for the CDR3: TGTGCCACCAGTGCCGGACCCGGGAGCCAGCATTTT. Translating it yields CATSAGPGSQHF. Filled out from reference TRBV15 and TRBJ1-5, the complete variable domain reads DAMVIQNPRYQVTQFGKPVTLSCSQTLNHNVMYWYQQKSSQAPKLLFHYYDKDFNNEADTPDNFQSRRPNTSFCFLDIRSPGLGDTAMYLCATSAGPGSQHFGDGTRLSIL.

This clone is a singleton in its sample. The chain recombines TRBV19 with TRBJ2-1, with 7 bases identical to TRBD2. V shed 3 bases, J shed 15 bases, and the junction held 5 bases outside the gene matches. The CDR3 is 11 amino acids. Germline-derived CDR1 and CDR2 are LNHDA and SQIVND (reference sequence). DNA for the CDR3: TGTGCCAGTAGTATCGGGGGGAGCTGGTTCTTC. Translating it yields CASSIGGSWFF.

V is TRBV19 and J is TRBJ1-4; 7 nucleotides line up with TRBD1. The CDR3 is 15 amino acids. Germline loops: CDR1 LNHDA, CDR2 SQIVND (reference sequence). V lost 6 bases and J lost 3; bases outside the gene matches: 7. The DNA for the CDR3 is TGTGCCAGTAGGCCACAGGGGTTTGCTAATGAAAAACTGTTTTTT. It encodes CASRPQGFANEKLFF.

The chain links TRBV6-5 to TRBJ2-1; 9 positions match TRBD1. CDR1 and CDR2 from the germline V gene are MNHEY and SVGAGI. The CDR3 contains 15 residues. The trim removed 6 bases at V and 7 bases at J, leaving 10 bases unmatched. CDR3 sequence (DNA): TGTGCCAGCAGAGCCCGGGGACAGGGCGCAAATGAGCAGTTCTTC. Encoded protein: CASRARGQGANEQFF.

This rearrangement joins TRBV28 to TRBJ1-1; 7 bases agree with TRBD1. CDR3 size: 13 residues. CDR1 MDHEN and CDR2 SYDVKM come from the germline V gene. The J segment lost 5 bases and the V segment lost 2 bases, leaving 2 bases of the junction unmatched. CDR3 protein: CASSLRQGTEAFF. The CDR3 region has the DNA TGTGCCAGCAGTTTACGACAGGGTACTGAAGCTTTCTTT.

This chain connects TRBV7-9 to TRBJ1-4, with TRBD1 matching over 7 bases. In germline, CDR1 is SEHNR, CDR2 FQNEAQ (reference sequence). V lost 4 bases, J lost 6 bases, and 5 bases stayed unmatched. This CDR3 comprises 14 residues. The CDR3 protein is CASSSTGTDEKLFF. In DNA form, the CDR3 reads TGTGCCAGCAGCTCAACCGGGACAGATGAAAAACTGTTTTTT.

Details on this clone: At the DNA level, this CDR3 is encoded by other sequences in the same sample as well. This chain joins TRBV27 and TRBJ2-7; perhaps TRBD2 as D (6 bases). Germline V gene sequence: CDR1 MNHEY, CDR2 SMNVEV (reference sequence). This CDR3 is built from 14 residues. Between the trimmed V and J ends, which lost 3 bases and 0 bases, there was a span of 9 bases. CDR3: CASSLAGSSYEQYF. CDR3 sequence (DNA): TGTGCCAGCAGTTTGGCGGGGTCCTCCTACGAGCAGTACTTC.

The chain carries TRBV6-6 and TRBJ1-6; 7 bases are a match to TRBD1. Per the germline V gene, CDR1 is MNHNY and CDR2 is SVGAGI (reference sequence). Germline trimming cut 5 bases from V and 9 bases from J; bases unmatched to any gene: 13. The CDR3 totals 16 residues. CDR3 in DNA: TGTGCCAGCAGTCGAATAATGGGGCAGGGGGGTTCACCCCTCCACTTT. It specifies CASSRIMGQGGSPLHF.

V and J are TRBV10-3 and TRBJ1-1; D may be TRBD1 (6 bases). The V gene lost 0 bases and the J gene lost 8 bases, with 13 bases spanning the gap. Germline-derived CDR1 and CDR2 are ENHRY and SYGVKD. This CDR3 is 14 amino acids long. The CDR3 loop is CAISESTGREEAFF. The CDR3 region has the DNA TGTGCCATCAGTGAGTCAACAGGGCGTGAGGAAGCTTTCTTT.

The chain combines TRBV29-1 with TRBJ1-2, with 9 positions matching TRBD1. This CDR3 has 13 amino acids. The trim removed 5 bases at V and 2 bases at J, leaving 3 bases unmatched. Per germline, CDR1 SQVTM and CDR2 ANQGSEA. The DNA for the CDR3 is TGCAGCGTTCCGGGACAGGGAAACTATGGCTACACCTTC. Translated, it gives CSVPGQGNYGYTF.

The chain employs TRBV2 and TRBJ1-5, with D unresolved. V dropped 3 bases and J dropped 0 bases, with 6 bases sitting between them. CDR1 SNHLY and CDR2 FYNNEI come from the germline V gene. This CDR3 spans 14 amino acids. CDR3 sequence: CASSDSVSNQPQHF. Here the CDR3 DNA reads TGTGCCAGCAGTGACTCGGTTAGCAATCAGCCCCAGCATTTT. The full variable domain, completed using reference TRBV2 and TRBJ1-5, is EPEVTQTPSHQVTQMGQEVILRCVPISNHLYFYWYRQILGQKVEFLVSFYNNEISEKSEIFDDQFSVERPDGSNFTLKIRSTKLEDSAMYFCASSDSVSNQPQHFGDGTRLSIL.

The V and J genes are TRBV9 and TRBJ2-2; unclear D gene. The V gene lost 4 bases and the J gene lost 8 bases, with 9 bases spanning the gap. Germline assignment: CDR1 SGDLS and CDR2 YYNGEE. The CDR3 is 12 residues long. CDR3 region: CASSRTTGELFF. CDR3 DNA: TGTGCCAGCAGCCGAACCACAGGGGAGCTGTTTTTT. The full variable domain, completed using reference TRBV9 and TRBJ2-2, is DSGVTQTPKHLITATGQRVTLRCSPRSGDLSVYWYQQSLDQGLQFLIQYYNGEERAKGNILERFSAQQFPDLHSELNLSSLELGDSALYFCASSRTTGELFFGEGSRLTVL.

The J gene is TRBJ2-1, the V gene TRBV5-1, with 9 bases identical to TRBD1. V gave up 2 bases and J gave up 4 bases; unmatched junction bases: 4. This CDR3 spans 15 amino acids. The germline CDR1 and CDR2 sequences are SGHRS and YFSETQ. The CDR3 spells CASSFRDRAYNEQFF. For the CDR3, the DNA is TGCGCCAGCAGCTTCCGGGACAGGGCTTACAATGAGCAGTTCTTC.

This clone has a handful of counts. One end of the junction does not line up with germline, which may come from a read error. The chain is built from TRBV24-1 and TRBJ2-7; D ambiguous. The CDR3 consists of 14 residues. Germline loops: CDR1 KGHDR, CDR2 SFDVKD. The CDR3 here is CATSDPPLQAINPF. The CDR3 bases are TGTGCCACCAGTGACCCGCCCCTTCAGGCAATCAACCCATTC.

V usage is TRBV5-4 and J usage is TRBJ1-1; D is undetermined. V was pared by 3 bases and J by 3 bases, with 12 bases between. The CDR3 is 14 residues long. Germline lookup yields CDR1 SGHNT and CDR2 YYREEE (reference sequence). The CDR3, as DNA: TGTGCCAGCAGCTGGGATACGAGGGACACTGAAGCTTTCTTT. This encodes CASSWDTRDTEAFF.

The chain joins TRBV24-1 to TRBJ1-5; 8 bases line up with TRBD1. Germline V CDR1 and CDR2: KGHDR, SFDVKD. This CDR3 has 16 amino acids. Losses at the gene ends were 4 bases for V and 6 bases for J; bases not matched to a gene: 10. CDR3 in DNA: TGTGCCACCAGTGAGGACAGGGCCTCACTGGGTCAGCCCCAGCATTTT. It translates to CATSEDRASLGQPQHF.

CDR3 bases: TGCGCCAGCAGCTTGGTCGGGGTGAACGGTGAAAAACTGTTTTTT. Translating it yields CASSLVGVNGEKLFF. This chain joins TRBV5-1 and TRBJ1-4, with D unresolved. CDR1 and CDR2 (germline): SGHRS, YFSETQ. This CDR3 contains 15 residues. V lost 0 bases, J lost 7 bases, and 13 bases lay in between.

This chain links TRBV9 with TRBJ1-3; tentatively, D is TRBD1 (6 bases). The CDR3 is made up of 15 amino acids. Trimming left V 4 bases short and J 2 bases short, with 13 bases between. Germline assignment: CDR1 SGDLS and CDR2 YYNGEE. For the CDR3, the DNA is TGTGCCAGCAGCTTCACAGGGTCTCCTGGAAACACCATATATTTT. It yields the protein CASSFTGSPGNTIYF.

The chain is built from TRBV4-1 and TRBJ2-3; 8 bases match TRBD2. The CDR3 covers 16 residues. The ends lost 1 base at V and 3 bases at J; junction bases unmatched: 6. Germline-derived CDR1 and CDR2 are MGHRA and YSYEKL. The CDR3 loop reads CASSQGRGAVTDTQYF. DNA of the CDR3: TGCGCCAGCAGCCAAGGGCGGGGGGCGGTTACAGATACGCAGTATTTT.

This rearrangement joins TRBV13 to TRBJ1-3; no reliable D call. Germline V CDR1 and CDR2: PRHDT, FYEKMQ (reference sequence). V was clipped by 5 bases and J by 0 bases, with 14 bases between them. The length of the CDR3 is 16 residues. The DNA for the CDR3 is TGTGCCAGCAGCCCAGGACTGAAGAGCTCTGGAAACACCATATATTTT. Protein product: CASSPGLKSSGNTIYF. Using reference TRBV13 and TRBJ1-3 for the parts outside the CDR3, the full variable domain is AAGVIQSPRHLIKEKRETATLKCYPIPRHDTVYWYQQGPGQDPQFLISFYEKMQSDKGSIPDRFSAQQFSDYHSELNMSSLELGDSALYFCASSPGLKSSGNTIYFGEGSWLTVV.

V usage is TRBV2 and J usage is TRBJ1-1; D unclear. V was trimmed by 0 bases and J by 1 base, leaving 12 bases between them. CDR3 length: 16 residues. The germline CDR1 and CDR2 sequences are SNHLY and FYNNEI. The CDR3, as DNA: TGTGCCAGCAGTGAAGCGCGGGTTCGAGGGAACACTGAAGCTTTCTTT. Translating gives CASSEARVRGNTEAFF.

The V and J genes are TRBV6-5 and TRBJ1-2; D gene ambiguous. Per germline, CDR1 MNHEY and CDR2 SVGAGI. CDR3 size: 16 residues. V lost 2 bases and J 0 bases, leaving 13 bases between the germline ends. For the CDR3, the DNA is TGTGCCAGCAGTTACCAAGCGGCAGCAGCTAACTATGGCTACACCTTC. Protein: CASSYQAAAANYGYTF.

This clone showed up just once. V gene TRBV19 combines with J gene TRBJ1-2, with D unclear. The CDR3 spans 14 residues. Germline V CDR1 and CDR2: LNHDA, SQIVND (reference sequence). V was clipped by 4 bases and J by 6 bases, with 15 bases between them. The CDR3 nucleotides are TGTGCCAGTAGTAATGAGAGGGAGGGAAATGGCTACACCTTC. It encodes CASSNEREGNGYTF.